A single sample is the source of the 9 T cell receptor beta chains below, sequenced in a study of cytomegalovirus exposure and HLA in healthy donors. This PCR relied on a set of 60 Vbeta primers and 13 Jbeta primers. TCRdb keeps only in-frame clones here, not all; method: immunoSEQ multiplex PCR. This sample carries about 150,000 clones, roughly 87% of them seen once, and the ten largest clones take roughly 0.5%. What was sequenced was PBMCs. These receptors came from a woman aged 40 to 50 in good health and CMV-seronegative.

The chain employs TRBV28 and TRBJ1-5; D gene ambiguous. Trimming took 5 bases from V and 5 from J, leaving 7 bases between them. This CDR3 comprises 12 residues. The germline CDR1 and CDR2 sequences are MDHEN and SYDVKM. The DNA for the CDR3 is TGTGCCAGCAGTACAGCCCATCAGCCCCAGCATTTT. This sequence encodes CASSTAHQPQHF.

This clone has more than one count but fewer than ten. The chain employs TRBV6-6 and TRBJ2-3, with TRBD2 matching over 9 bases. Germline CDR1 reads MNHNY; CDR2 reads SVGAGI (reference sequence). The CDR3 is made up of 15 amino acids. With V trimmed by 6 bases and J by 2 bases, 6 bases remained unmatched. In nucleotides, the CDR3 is TGTGCCAGCAGCTTAGCGGGAGCCCCCACAGATACGCAGTATTTT. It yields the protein CASSLAGAPTDTQYF.

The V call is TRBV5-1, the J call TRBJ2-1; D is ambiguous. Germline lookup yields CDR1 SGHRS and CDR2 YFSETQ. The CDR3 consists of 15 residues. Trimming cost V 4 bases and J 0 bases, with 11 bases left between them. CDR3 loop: CASSPSGGSYNEQFF. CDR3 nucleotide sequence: TGCGCCAGCAGCCCATCCGGCGGCTCCTACAATGAGCAGTTCTTC. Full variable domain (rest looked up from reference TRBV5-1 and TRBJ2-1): KAGVTQTPRYLIKTRGQQVTLSCSPISGHRSVSWYQQTPGQGLQFLFEYFSETQRNKGNFPGRFSGRQFSNSRSEMNVSTLELGDSALYLCASSPSGGSYNEQFFGPGTRLTVL.

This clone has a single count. The chain's CDR3 is CASSPSPPSYEQYF. As DNA, the CDR3 is TGTGCCAGCAGCCCCTCCCCTCCCTCCTACGAGCAGTACTTC. V is TRBV9 and J is TRBJ2-7; D uncertain. Looked up from germline, CDR1 is SGDLS and CDR2 is YYNGEE. The V and J ends lost 4 bases and 0 bases respectively, with 11 bases between them. The CDR3 covers 14 residues.

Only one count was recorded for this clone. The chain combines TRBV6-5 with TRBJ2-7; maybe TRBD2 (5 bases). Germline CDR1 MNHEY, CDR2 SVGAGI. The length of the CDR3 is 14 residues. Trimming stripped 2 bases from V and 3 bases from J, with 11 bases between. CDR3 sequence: CASSYGEGGYEQYF. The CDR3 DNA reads TGTGCCAGCAGTTACGGAGAGGGTGGCTACGAGCAGTACTTC.

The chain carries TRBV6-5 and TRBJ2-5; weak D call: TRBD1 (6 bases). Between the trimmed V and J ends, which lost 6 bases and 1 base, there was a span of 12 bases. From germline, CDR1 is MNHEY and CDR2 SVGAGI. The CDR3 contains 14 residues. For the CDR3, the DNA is TGTGCCAGCAGCGCTGGACAGCCCCAAGAGACCCAGTACTTC. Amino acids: CASSAGQPQETQYF.

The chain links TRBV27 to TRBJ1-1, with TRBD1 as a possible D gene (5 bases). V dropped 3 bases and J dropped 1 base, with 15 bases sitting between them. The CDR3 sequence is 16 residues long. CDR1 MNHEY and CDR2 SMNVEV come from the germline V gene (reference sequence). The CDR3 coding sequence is TGTGCCAGCAGTTTTGCAGCAGGGTATACGAACACTGAAGCTTTCTTT. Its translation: CASSFAAGYTNTEAFF.

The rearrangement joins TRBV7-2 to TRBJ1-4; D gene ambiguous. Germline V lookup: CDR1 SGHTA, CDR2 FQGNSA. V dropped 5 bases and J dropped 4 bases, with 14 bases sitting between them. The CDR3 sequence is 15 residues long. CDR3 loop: CASSQSGGINEKLFF. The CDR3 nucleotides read TGTGCCAGCAGCCAAAGCGGTGGTATTAATGAAAAACTGTTTTTT. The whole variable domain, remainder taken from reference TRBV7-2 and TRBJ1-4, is GAGVSQSPSNKVTEKGKDVELRCDPISGHTALYWYRQSLGQGLEFLIYFQGNSAPDKSGLPSDRFSAERTGGSVSTLTIQRTQQEDSAVYLCASSQSGGINEKLFFGSGTQLSVL.

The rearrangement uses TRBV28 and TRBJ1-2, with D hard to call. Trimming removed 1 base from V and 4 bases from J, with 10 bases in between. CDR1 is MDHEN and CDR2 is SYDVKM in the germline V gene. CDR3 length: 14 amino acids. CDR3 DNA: TGTGCCAGCAGTTTATTCCTGAGCCCCTATGGCTACACCTTC. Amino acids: CASSLFLSPYGYTF.